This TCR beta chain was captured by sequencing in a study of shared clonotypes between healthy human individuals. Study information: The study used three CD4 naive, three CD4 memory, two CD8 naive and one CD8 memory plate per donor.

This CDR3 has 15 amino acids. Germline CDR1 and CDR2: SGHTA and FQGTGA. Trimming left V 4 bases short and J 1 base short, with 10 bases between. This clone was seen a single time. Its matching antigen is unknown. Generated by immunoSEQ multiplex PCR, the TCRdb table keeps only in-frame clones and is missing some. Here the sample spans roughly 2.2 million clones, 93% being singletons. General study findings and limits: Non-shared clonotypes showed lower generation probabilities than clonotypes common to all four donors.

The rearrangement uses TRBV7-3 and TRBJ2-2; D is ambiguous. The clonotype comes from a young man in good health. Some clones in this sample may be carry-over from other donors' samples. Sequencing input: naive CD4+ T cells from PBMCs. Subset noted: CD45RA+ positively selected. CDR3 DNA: TGTGCCAGCAGCTCCTCCTCGGGGAACACCGGGGAGCTGTTTTTT. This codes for CASSSSSGNTGELFF. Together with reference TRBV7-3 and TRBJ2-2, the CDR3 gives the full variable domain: GAGVSQTPSNKVTEKGKYVELRCDPISGHTALYWYRQSLGQGPEFLIYFQGTGAADDSGLPNDRFFAVRPEGSVSTLKIQRTERGDSAVYLCASSSSSGNTGELFFGEGSRLTVL.